This T cell receptor beta chain was retrieved from a study of cytomegalovirus exposure and HLA in healthy donors. Study results and caveats: Earlier results showed most TCR beta V segments being productive about 90% or about 30% of the time.

The PCR had 60 Vbeta and 13 Jbeta primers. Study processing details: Later analysis identified tens of millions of unique TCR beta chains, about 11 million shared. The repertoire was sequenced with immunoSEQ multiplex PCR; TCRdb's copy has only in-frame clones and lacks some. Clone size and the V and J calls come from that table; the DNA yielded D and trimming. Of 150,000 to 200,000 clones in the sample, under 85% were seen once. Comments on this clone: Its specificity is unknown.

Trimming took 2 bases from V and 5 from J, leaving 4 bases between them. The CDR3 is 11 amino acids. Germline V gene data show CDR1 as SGHRS and CDR2 as YFSETQ. The receptor was isolated from a woman aged 25 to 45 in good health and CMV-seronegative. V usage is TRBV5-1 and J usage is TRBJ2-5; D call uncertain. Sequencing used PBMCs. CDR3 nucleotide sequence: TGCGCCAGCAGCTTTTCGGAGACCCAGTACTTC. This encodes CASSFSETQYF.